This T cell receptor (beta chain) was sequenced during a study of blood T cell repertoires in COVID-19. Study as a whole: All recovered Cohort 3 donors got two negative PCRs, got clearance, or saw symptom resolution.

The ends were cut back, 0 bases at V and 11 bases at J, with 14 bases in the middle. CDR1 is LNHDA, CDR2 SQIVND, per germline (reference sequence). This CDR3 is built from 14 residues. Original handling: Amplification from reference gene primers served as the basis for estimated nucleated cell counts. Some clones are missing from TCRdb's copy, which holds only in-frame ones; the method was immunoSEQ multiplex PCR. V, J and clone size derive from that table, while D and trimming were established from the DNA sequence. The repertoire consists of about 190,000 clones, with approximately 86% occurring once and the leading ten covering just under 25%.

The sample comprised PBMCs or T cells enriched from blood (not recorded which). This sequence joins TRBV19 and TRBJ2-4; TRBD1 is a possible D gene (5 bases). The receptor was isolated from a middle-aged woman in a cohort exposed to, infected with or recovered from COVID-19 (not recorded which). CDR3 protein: CASSIDLQGRFQYF. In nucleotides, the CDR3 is TGTGCCAGTAGTATAGATTTGCAGGGAAGGTTTCAGTACTTC.